The 26 T cell receptor beta chains presented below share a single source sample, sequenced in a study of blood T cell repertoires in COVID-19. The protocol was immunoSEQ multiplex PCR, while the TCRdb copy is restricted to in-frame clones and leaves out a portion. The sample lists about 210,000 clones, more than 75% seen once, with more than 2.5% in the top ten. The sequencing sample was made of peripheral blood. The receptor source for this set is a man in his sixties with acute or convalescent COVID-19.

The CDR3 loop reads CASSVRLGQGLREQYF. The CDR3 DNA is TGTGCCAGCAGCGTAAGGTTGGGACAGGGCCTTCGGGAGCAGTACTTC. The chain has TRBV9 and TRBJ2-7, with 9 positions matching TRBD1. CDR3 length: 16 amino acids. The trim removed 1 base at V and 7 bases at J, leaving 12 bases unmatched. The germline CDR1 and CDR2 sequences are SGDLS and YYNGEE.

This chain connects TRBV10-3 to TRBJ2-1; 10 bases are a match to TRBD2. Per germline, CDR1 ENHRY and CDR2 SYGVKD. J lost 4 bases, V lost 2 bases, and 5 bases had no gene match. The length of the CDR3 is 16 residues. The CDR3 sequence is CAISEPSGGWYNEQFF. The DNA of the CDR3 is TGTGCCATCAGTGAGCCTAGCGGGGGATGGTACAATGAGCAGTTCTTC.

The genes are TRBV6-1 and TRBJ2-5, with 11 bases fitting TRBD1. The ends lost 0 bases at V and 2 bases at J; junction bases unmatched: 11. The germline V gene has CDR1 MNHNS and CDR2 SASEGT. This CDR3 is 19 amino acids long. CDR3 sequence reads: CASSEARVLRDRGQETQYF. Written as DNA, the CDR3 is TGTGCCAGCAGTGAAGCTAGGGTACTACGGGACAGGGGGCAAGAGACCCAGTACTTC.

The chain carries TRBV6-5 and TRBJ1-2, with TRBD1 matching 12 bases. Per germline, CDR1 MNHEY and CDR2 SVGAGI. V lost 4 bases and J lost 2; bases outside the gene matches: 5. This CDR3 contains 16 residues. CDR3 protein: CASSSPGTGGNYGYTF. The CDR3, as DNA: TGTGCCAGCAGTTCGCCCGGGACAGGGGGCAACTATGGCTACACCTTC.

This clone was observed a handful of times. The CDR3 nucleotides are TGTGCCAGCAGCTCGGCAGGGTGGTCCTACGAGCAGTACTTC. Translated, it gives CASSSAGWSYEQYF. The chain is built from TRBV7-2 and TRBJ2-7; a possible D gene is TRBD1 (5 bases). This CDR3 is built from 14 residues. V dropped 4 bases and J dropped 1 base, with 11 bases sitting between them. CDR1 SGHTA and CDR2 FQGNSA come from the germline V gene. Filled out from reference TRBV7-2 and TRBJ2-7, the complete variable domain reads GAGVSQSPSNKVTEKGKDVELRCDPISGHTALYWYRQSLGQGLEFLIYFQGNSAPDKSGLPSDRFSAERTGGSVSTLTIQRTQQEDSAVYLCASSSAGWSYEQYFGPGTRLTVT.

The genes are TRBV18 and TRBJ1-2, with TRBD1 identical over 7 bases. Per the germline V gene, CDR1 is KGHSH and CDR2 is LQKENI. V lost 3 bases, J lost 6 bases, and 4 bases stayed unmatched. The CDR3 sequence is 13 residues long. The CDR3 DNA reads TGTGCCAGCTCACCGGACAGGTCAAATGGCTACACCTTC. This sequence encodes CASSPDRSNGYTF.

The V call is TRBV3-1 (or the pseudogene TRBV3-2), the J call TRBJ2-3, with 11 bases fitting TRBD2. V lost 3 bases to trimming and J lost 1 base; unmatched junction nucleotides: 9. There are 18 residues in the CDR3. From germline, CDR1 is LGHDT and CDR2 YNNKEL (reference sequence). CDR3 coding DNA: TGTGCCAGCAGCCAGAGCCCACCGGGACTAGCGGGCACAGATACGCAGTATTTT. Translating it yields CASSQSPPGLAGTDTQYF.

The chain employs TRBV9 and TRBJ2-1; the match to TRBD2 covers 8 bases. Germline lookup yields CDR1 SGDLS and CDR2 YYNGEE. Unmatched junction bases numbered 8, after V lost 4 bases and J lost 2 bases. This CDR3 contains 16 residues. CDR3 sequence (DNA): TGTGCCAGCAGCTCTCCTATAGCGGGGCCCTACAATGAGCAGTTCTTC. This encodes CASSSPIAGPYNEQFF. The full variable domain, its missing parts supplied by reference TRBV9 and TRBJ2-1, is DSGVTQTPKHLITATGQRVTLRCSPRSGDLSVYWYQQSLDQGLQFLIQYYNGEERAKGNILERFSAQQFPDLHSELNLSSLELGDSALYFCASSSPIAGPYNEQFFGPGTRLTVL.

The CDR3 spells CASSFRTPSGYEQYF. In nucleotides, the CDR3 is TGTGCCAGCAGTTTCAGGACTCCCTCTGGGTACGAGCAGTACTTC. The chain joins TRBV28 to TRBJ2-7; a possible D gene is TRBD2 (5 bases). CDR3 length equals 15 residues. Germline lookup yields CDR1 MDHEN and CDR2 SYDVKM. Between the trimmed V and J ends, which lost 3 bases and 4 bases, there was a span of 16 bases.

The chain couples TRBV18 to TRBJ2-3; D possibly corresponds to TRBD2 (5 bases). The germline V and J ends were trimmed by 3 bases and 0 bases, with 16 bases remaining between them. The CDR3 covers 17 residues. Germline CDR1 reads KGHSH; CDR2 reads LQKENI. The CDR3 is CASSPLGVASSTDTQYF. CDR3 DNA sequence: TGTGCCAGCTCACCTCTCGGGGTAGCTTCTAGCACAGATACGCAGTATTTT.

V is TRBV5-4 and J is TRBJ2-5; 7 positions agree with TRBD2. With V trimmed by 2 bases and J by 1 base, 5 bases remained unmatched. This CDR3 comprises 15 residues. Germline V lookup: CDR1 SGHNT, CDR2 YYREEE (reference sequence). The CDR3 DNA is TGTGCCAGCAGCTTACCTGTAGCGGGCCAAGAGACCCAGTACTTC. This translates into CASSLPVAGQETQYF. Supplemented by reference TRBV5-4 and TRBJ2-5, the full variable domain reads ETGVTQSPTHLIKTRGQQVTLRCSSQSGHNTVSWYQQALGQGPQFIFQYYREEENGRGNFPPRFSGLQFPNYSSELNVNALELDDSALYLCASSLPVAGQETQYFGPGTRLLVL.

The rearrangement uses TRBV6-1 and TRBJ2-1, with 13 bases matching TRBD2. This CDR3 comprises 17 residues. Germline CDR1 reads MNHNS; CDR2 reads SASEGT. Trimming took 4 bases from V and 4 from J; bases not matched to a gene: 7. In DNA form, the CDR3 reads TGTGCCAGCAGTGCCACTAGCGGGGGGGCCGTATACAATGAGCAGTTCTTC. Translating it yields CASSATSGGAVYNEQFF.

The J gene is TRBJ2-4, the V gene TRBV19, with D possibly being TRBD2 (7 bases). This CDR3 has 16 residues. Trimming shortened V by 5 bases and J by 6 bases, and 20 bases separated the two germline ends. Germline-derived CDR1 and CDR2 are LNHDA and SQIVND (reference sequence). In DNA, the CDR3 is TGTGCCAGTAGTCTCCCCCCGGGGGGCGGCGGAAACATTCAGTACTTC. Protein product: CASSLPPGGGGNIQYF.

On this clone: One junction end does not reproduce the germline sequence, and a read error may be involved. The rearrangement joins TRBV6-1 to TRBJ1-4; the D gene is possibly TRBD1 (5 bases). Germline V gene lookup returns CDR1 MNHNS and CDR2 SASEGT. CDR3 length equals 15 residues. This chain's CDR3 is CASSEEKGLYEKLFF. CDR3 nucleotides: TGTGCCAGCAGCGAAGAGAAGGGGCTTTATGAAAAACTGTTTTTT.

This sequence joins TRBV6-5 and TRBJ1-1; 7 bases align to TRBD1. The CDR3 has 15 amino acids. CDR1 MNHEY and CDR2 SVGAGI come from the germline V gene. V was pared by 6 bases and J by 0 bases, with 7 bases of the junction left unmatched. The CDR3 DNA reads as TGTGCCAGCAGCGCCCAGGGACAGTTGAACACTGAAGCTTTCTTT. It codes for CASSAQGQLNTEAFF.

The chain combines TRBV5-6 with TRBJ1-3, with D hard to call. The CDR3 is made up of 14 amino acids. The V end was cut by 2 bases, the J end by 0 bases, with 6 bases between. Germline assignment: CDR1 SGHDT and CDR2 YYEEEE. This CDR3 is CASSFPTSGNTIYF. In nucleotides, the CDR3 is TGTGCCAGCAGCTTTCCTACCTCTGGAAACACCATATATTTT.

The CDR3 region is CASSLGTGGTQETQYF. The CDR3 nucleotides read TGTGCCAGCAGCTTAGGCACGGGGGGCACCCAAGAGACCCAGTACTTC. This chain links TRBV13 with TRBJ2-5; D possibly corresponds to TRBD2 (7 bases). V was trimmed by 0 bases and J by 1 base, leaving 12 bases between them. The CDR3 sequence is 16 residues long. Germline assignment: CDR1 PRHDT and CDR2 FYEKMQ (reference sequence).

This chain uses TRBV5-4 with TRBJ1-6; 10 bases line up with TRBD1. V was clipped by 4 bases and J by 9 bases; unmatched bases: 10. Germline V gene lookup returns CDR1 SGHNT and CDR2 YYREEE (reference sequence). This CDR3 is built from 16 residues. In DNA form, the CDR3 reads TGTGCCAGCAGCACTGGAGTTGGGACAGGGGCTTCACCCCTCCACTTT. It is translated as CASSTGVGTGASPLHF.

CDR3 amino acids: CASSFDSGKYNEQFF. The CDR3 region has the DNA TGCGCCAGCAGCTTCGATTCAGGGAAGTACAATGAGCAGTTCTTC. V gene TRBV5-1 combines with J gene TRBJ2-1; D perhaps matches TRBD1 (5 bases). Trimming stripped 2 bases from V and 4 bases from J, with 13 bases between. CDR1 is SGHRS, CDR2 YFSETQ, per germline. This CDR3 has 15 residues.

This clone was picked up one time. This chain joins TRBV18 and TRBJ1-1; unclear D gene. Germline lookup yields CDR1 KGHSH and CDR2 LQKENI. With 4 bases removed from V and 0 bases from J, the gap between germline ends came to 12 bases. The CDR3 is 15 residues long. The CDR3 DNA reads as TGTGCCAGCTCACTATCGGGTTACCTGAACACTGAAGCTTTCTTT. It codes for CASSLSGYLNTEAFF.

Note on this clone: The junction does not match germline at one end; this may be a read error. The chain recombines TRBV6-5 with TRBJ2-3, with TRBD1 identical over 7 bases. CDR1 is MNHEY and CDR2 is SVGAGI in the germline V gene. The CDR3 totals 10 residues. As DNA, the CDR3 is TGTGCCAGCGGACAGGAACCTAGCCTTTTT. Translated: CASGQEPSLF.

This chain connects TRBV6-5 to TRBJ1-5, with D perhaps matching TRBD1 (5 bases). The ends were cut back, 3 bases at V and 6 bases at J, with 9 bases in the middle. Per germline, CDR1 MNHEY and CDR2 SVGAGI. This CDR3 is 13 amino acids long. CDR3 coding DNA: TGTGCCAGCAGTTATCTCGGGGGTCAGCCCCAGCATTTT. Translating gives CASSYLGGQPQHF.

The rearrangement uses TRBV10-3 and TRBJ2-3; TRBD2 agrees at 7 bases. With 6 bases clipped from V and 3 bases from J, the junction kept 6 bases outside the gene matches. CDR1 is ENHRY and CDR2 is SYGVKD in the germline V gene. The CDR3 consists of 14 residues. CDR3 region: CAIRGGTGTDTQYF. In nucleotides, the CDR3 is TGTGCCATCAGGGGGGGGACGGGTACAGATACGCAGTATTTT.

The rearrangement uses TRBV4-1 and TRBJ2-1; D may be TRBD2 (6 bases). V was pared by 0 bases and J by 3 bases, with 12 bases between. The CDR3 is 16 amino acids. The germline gives CDR1 MGHRA, CDR2 YSYEKL. The CDR3 region has the DNA TGCGCCAGCAGCCAAGATCCGGGGGTTCTCTACAATGAGCAGTTCTTC. It encodes CASSQDPGVLYNEQFF.

The rearrangement uses TRBV9 and TRBJ1-1; D is uncertain. V gave up 4 bases and J gave up 0 bases, with 10 bases separating them. This CDR3 region has 14 residues. CDR1 is SGDLS, CDR2 YYNGEE, per germline. The CDR3 sequence: CASSQYGVNTEAFF. CDR3 nucleotides: TGTGCCAGCAGCCAATACGGGGTGAACACTGAAGCTTTCTTT.

J is TRBJ1-4 and V is TRBV18; TRBD1 is a possible D gene (5 bases). Germline loops: CDR1 KGHSH, CDR2 LQKENI. The CDR3 extends over 18 amino acids. V was shortened by 2 bases and J by 7 bases, with 23 bases between the two germline ends. The CDR3 protein is CASSPVGGGGGESEKLFF. DNA for the CDR3: TGTGCCAGCTCACCAGTCGGCGGCGGGGGAGGTGAGAGTGAAAAACTGTTTTTT.